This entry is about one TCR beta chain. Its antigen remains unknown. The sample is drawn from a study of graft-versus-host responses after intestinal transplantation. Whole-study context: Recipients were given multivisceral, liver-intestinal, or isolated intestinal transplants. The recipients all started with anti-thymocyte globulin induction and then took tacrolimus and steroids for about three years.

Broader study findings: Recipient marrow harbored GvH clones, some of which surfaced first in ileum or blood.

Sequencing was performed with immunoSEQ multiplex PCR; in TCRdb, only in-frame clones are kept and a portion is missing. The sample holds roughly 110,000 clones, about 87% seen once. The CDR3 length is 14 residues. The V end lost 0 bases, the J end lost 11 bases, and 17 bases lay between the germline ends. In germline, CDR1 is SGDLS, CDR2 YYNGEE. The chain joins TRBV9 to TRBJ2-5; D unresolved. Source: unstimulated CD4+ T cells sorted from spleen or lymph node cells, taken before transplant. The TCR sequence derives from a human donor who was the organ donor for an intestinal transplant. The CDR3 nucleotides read TGTGCCAGCAGCGTAGCCCTAGAACCCTACGAACAGTACTTC. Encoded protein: CASSVALEPYEQYF.